There are many counts of the clone carrying this TCR beta chain. A second PCR, run for roughly 7 to 12 cycles, used a sample-barcoded 5' primer plus a J-beta primer mix. Template switching added a 12-random-nucleotide identifier to every cDNA molecule. MiXCR, applied by TCRdb to the 5' RACE reads, yields one record per CDR3 protein. The profile shows more than 900,000 distinct CDR3 sequences, 20% to 25% of them singletons. Total RNA, at least 5.5 micrograms per sample, came from PBMCs. V trimming: 0 bases; J trimming: 15 bases; junction bases outside the gene matches: 15. Germline assignment: CDR1 MGHRA and CDR2 YSYEKL. This CDR3 contains 16 residues. This entry comes from a study of blood T cells in healthy people across ages. Study-wide background: Template switching captured about one barcoded beta molecule per two T cells.

This sample also belongs to another study, concerning T cells of mothers and their children.

The sequencing sample was made of blood. This chain connects TRBV4-1 to TRBJ2-1; 9 bases line up with TRBD2. The sequence was obtained from a girl aged 2-9 years in good health. The CDR3: CASSQDPVGTWREGFF. Written as DNA, the CDR3 is TGCGCCAGCAGCCAAGATCCCGTGGGAACTTGGCGGGAGGGGTTCTTC.